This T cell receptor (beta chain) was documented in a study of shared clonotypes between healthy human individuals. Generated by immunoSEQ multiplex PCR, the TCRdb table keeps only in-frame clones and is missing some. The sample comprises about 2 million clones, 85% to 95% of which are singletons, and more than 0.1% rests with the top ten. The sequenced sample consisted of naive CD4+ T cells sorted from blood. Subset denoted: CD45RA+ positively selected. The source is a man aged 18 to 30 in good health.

The CDR3 bases are TGCGCCAGCAGCCAAGAACCGGGACTATCCACAGATACGCAGTATTTT. As protein: CASSQEPGLSTDTQYF. V usage is TRBV4-1 and J usage is TRBJ2-3; the match to TRBD2 covers 7 bases. With 0 bases clipped from V and 2 bases from J, the junction kept 5 bases outside the gene matches. The CDR3 consists of 16 residues. Per germline, CDR1 MGHRA and CDR2 YSYEKL.